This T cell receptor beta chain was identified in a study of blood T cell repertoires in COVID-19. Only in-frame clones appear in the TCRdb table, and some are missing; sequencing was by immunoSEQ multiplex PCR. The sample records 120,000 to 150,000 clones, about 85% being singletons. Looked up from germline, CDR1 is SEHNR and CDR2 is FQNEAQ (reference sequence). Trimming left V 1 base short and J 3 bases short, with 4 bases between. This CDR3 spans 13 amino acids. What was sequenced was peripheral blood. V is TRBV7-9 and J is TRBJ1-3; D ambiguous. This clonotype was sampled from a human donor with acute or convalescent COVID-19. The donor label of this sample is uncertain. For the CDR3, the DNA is TGTGCCAGCAGCTTAGGGAGTGGAAACACCATATATTTT. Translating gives CASSLGSGNTIYF.